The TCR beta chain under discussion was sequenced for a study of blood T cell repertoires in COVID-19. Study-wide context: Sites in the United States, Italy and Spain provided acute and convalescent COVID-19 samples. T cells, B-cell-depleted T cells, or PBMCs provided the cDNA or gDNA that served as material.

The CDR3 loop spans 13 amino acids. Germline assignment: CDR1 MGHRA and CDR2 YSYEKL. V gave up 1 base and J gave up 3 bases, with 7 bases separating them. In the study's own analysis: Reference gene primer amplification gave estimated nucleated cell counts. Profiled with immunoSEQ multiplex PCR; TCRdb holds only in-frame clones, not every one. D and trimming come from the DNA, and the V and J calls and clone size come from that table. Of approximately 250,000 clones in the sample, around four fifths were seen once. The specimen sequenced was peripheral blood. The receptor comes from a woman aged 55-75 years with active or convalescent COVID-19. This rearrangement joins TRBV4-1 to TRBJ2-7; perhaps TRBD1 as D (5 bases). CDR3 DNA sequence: TGCGCCAGCAGCCAAGGACAGTACTACGAGCAGTACTTC. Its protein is CASSQGQYYEQYF.